Listed below are T cell receptor beta chains from one sample, sequenced in a study of cytomegalovirus exposure and HLA in healthy donors. Data came from immunoSEQ multiplex PCR; TCRdb stores just in-frame clones and leaves some out. This table holds about 120,000 clones, 65% to 80% found once. The sample comprised PBMCs. Source of these receptors: a man aged 25-40 years in good health and CMV-seropositive. CDR3s include the opening cysteine and the closing phenylalanine or tryptophan. Each record gives: V gene, clone size, J gene, D gene, CDR3 DNA, CDR3 protein. The D gene is left open where the match is weak. Expanded clones are given a class, and other clones once, few, many or no size at all.

v_call: TRBV9
clone_size: NA
j_call: TRBJ1-2
d_call: NA
cdr3_nt: TGTGCCAGCAGCGCCGAGGATTACGGCTACACCTTC
cdr3_aa: CASSAEDYGYTF

v_call: TRBV5-1
clone_size: NA
j_call: TRBJ2-7
d_call: TRBD1
cdr3_nt: TGCGCCAGCAGCTTGGGACAGGGGATTGGCGAGCAGTACTTC
cdr3_aa: CASSLGQGIGEQYF

v_call: TRBV9
clone_size: NA
j_call: TRBJ1-5
d_call: TRBD1
cdr3_nt: TGTGCCAGCAGCGTAGACGGGACAGGGAATCAGCCCCAGCATTTT
cdr3_aa: CASSVDGTGNQPQHF

v_call: TRBV7-7
clone_size: few
j_call: TRBJ1-5
d_call: TRBD1
cdr3_nt: TGTGCCAGCAGCTCGGGACAGGGTATTTCCAATCAGCCCCAGCATTTT
cdr3_aa: CASSSGQGISNQPQHF

v_call: TRBV9
clone_size: few
j_call: TRBJ2-2
d_call: NA
cdr3_nt: TGTGCCAGCAGCGTATCCCCACAAAACACCGGGGAGCTGTTTTTT
cdr3_aa: CASSVSPQNTGELFF

v_call: TRBV7-9
clone_size: NA
j_call: TRBJ2-5
d_call: TRBD2
cdr3_nt: TGTGCCAGCAGCCCCTCCGTGGGGCGGGGGGCCTCCCGTGGAGAGACCCAGTACTTC
cdr3_aa: CASSPSVGRGASRGETQYF

v_call: TRBV28
clone_size: NA
j_call: TRBJ2-7
d_call: NA
cdr3_nt: TGTGCCAGCAGTTTAACTTCGAGCGGCCTCTACGAGCAGTACTTC
cdr3_aa: CASSLTSSGLYEQYF

v_call: TRBV19
clone_size: NA
j_call: TRBJ1-5
d_call: TRBD1
cdr3_nt: TGTGCCAGTAGTACTACAGGGGGCCAGGGCAATCAGCCCCAGCATTTT
cdr3_aa: CASSTTGGQGNQPQHF

v_call: TRBV6-6
clone_size: NA
j_call: TRBJ2-1
d_call: TRBD1
cdr3_nt: TGTGCCAGCAGTCCCCCCGGGACAGGGTTTTCCAATGAGCAGTTCTTC
cdr3_aa: CASSPPGTGFSNEQFF

v_call: TRBV7-6
clone_size: NA
j_call: TRBJ2-7
d_call: NA
cdr3_nt: TGTGCCAGCAGCTTAGCCCCGGACGAGCAGTACTTC
cdr3_aa: CASSLAPDEQYF

v_call: TRBV5-1
clone_size: few
j_call: TRBJ1-4
d_call: NA
cdr3_nt: TGCGCCAGCAGCTTAAACGAGGGAAAACTGTTTTTT
cdr3_aa: CASSLNEGKLFF

v_call: TRBV6-5
clone_size: NA
j_call: TRBJ2-7
d_call: TRBD2
cdr3_nt: TGTGCCAGCAGTCCACCGGGACTACAGTCCTACGAGCAGTACTTC
cdr3_aa: CASSPPGLQSYEQYF

v_call: TRBV4-1
clone_size: NA
j_call: TRBJ2-7
d_call: TRBD1
cdr3_nt: TGCGCCAGCAGCCAAACGGCCGACAGGGTCTCCTACGAGCAGTACTTC
cdr3_aa: CASSQTADRVSYEQYF

v_call: TRBV19
clone_size: once
j_call: TRBJ1-3
d_call: NA
cdr3_nt: TGTGCCAGTAGTATAGATGGGAGTCTACGCGCGGGAAACACCATATATTTT
cdr3_aa: CASSIDGSLRAGNTIYF

v_call: TRBV15
clone_size: once
j_call: TRBJ2-7
d_call: NA
cdr3_nt: TGTGCCACCAAAACAGATTACTCCTACGAGCAGTACTTC
cdr3_aa: CATKTDYSYEQYF